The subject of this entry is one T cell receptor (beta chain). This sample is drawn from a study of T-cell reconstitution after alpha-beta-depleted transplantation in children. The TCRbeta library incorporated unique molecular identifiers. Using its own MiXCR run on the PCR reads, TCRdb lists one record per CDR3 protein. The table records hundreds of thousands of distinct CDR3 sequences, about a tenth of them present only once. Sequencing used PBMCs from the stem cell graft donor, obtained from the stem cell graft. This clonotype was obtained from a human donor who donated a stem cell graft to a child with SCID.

Written as DNA, the CDR3 is TGTGCCAGCAGTCCCCTCCATGGGGCAGGGGAGCTGTTTTTT. Amino acids: CASSPLHGAGELFF. The chain recombines TRBV6-1 with TRBJ2-2, with D perhaps TRBD1 (5 bases). Trimming removed 5 bases from V and 8 bases from J, with 15 bases in between. The CDR3 has 14 amino acids. CDR1 and CDR2 from the germline V gene are MNHNS and SASEGT.